Listed below are T cell receptor beta chains from one sample, sequenced in a study of shared clonotypes between healthy human individuals. Assay: immunoSEQ multiplex PCR; the TCRdb copy retains only in-frame clones and omits some. The sample lists 2 million to 2.5 million clones, roughly 94% occurring once. Sequenced input: naive CD4+ T cells sorted from blood. These receptors all stem from a man between 18 and 29 years old in good health. Both conserved end residues are part of each CDR3. The order of the fields is clone size, V gene, CDR3 length, J gene, D gene, CDR3 protein, CDR3 DNA. A D gene is named only where the DNA matches it firmly. Clone size is not always given. Where it is, it says once, few, many or a class for expanded clones.

>NA|TRBV5-1|13|TRBJ1-6|TRBD1
CASKDRLNSPLHF
TGCGCCAGTAAGGACAGGCTCAATTCACCCCTCCACTTT
>NA|TRBV15|15|TRBJ2-7|TRBD1
CATSPTGFGSYEQYF
TGTGCCACCAGCCCGACAGGGTTTGGTTCCTACGAGCAGTACTTC
>NA|TRBV5-4|17|TRBJ2-6|NA
CASSLDSRSSGANVLTF
TGTGCCAGCAGCTTGGACTCCCGCTCCTCTGGGGCCAACGTCCTGACTTTC
>once|TRBV7-9|13|TRBJ1-2|NA
CASSTRDIYGYTF
TGTGCCAGCAGCACGCGCGACATCTATGGCTACACCTTC
>NA|TRBV5-1|15|TRBJ2-1|TRBD2
CASSPLTSGNNEQFF
TGCGCCAGCAGCCCACTGACTAGCGGGAATAATGAGCAGTTCTTC
>NA|TRBV20-1|10|TRBJ2-7|TRBD1
CSAGQVEQYF
TGCAGTGCTGGACAGGTCGAGCAGTACTTC
>once|TRBV13|17|TRBJ2-1|NA
CASIQRVSGSSYNEQFF
TGTGCCAGCATCCAGAGGGTTTCGGGGAGCTCCTACAATGAGCAGTTCTTC
>NA|TRBV28|14|TRBJ1-2|TRBD1
CASRPGGVLYGYTF
TGTGCCAGCAGACCAGGGGGTGTCCTCTATGGCTACACCTTC
>NA|TRBV6-6|14|TRBJ2-6|NA
CASTETILRNVLTF
TGTGCCAGCACCGAGACAATACTGAGGAACGTCCTGACTTTC
>few|TRBV6-1|13|TRBJ1-2|NA
CASSPSGGTDYTF
TGTGCCAGCAGTCCCTCCGGAGGCACCGACTACACCTTC
>many|TRBV5-1|15|TRBJ1-5|NA
CASSLEGVSNQPQHF
TGCGCCAGCAGCTTGGAAGGGGTTAGCAATCAGCCCCAGCATTTT
>NA|TRBV28|13|TRBJ1-6|NA
CASSLPQNSPLHF
TGTGCCAGCAGCCTTCCCCAAAATTCACCCCTCCACTTT
>NA|TRBV5-1|13|TRBJ2-7|NA
CASSRITGTEQYF
TGCGCCAGCAGCCGAATAACAGGGACCGAGCAGTACTTC
>NA|TRBV5-1|15|TRBJ1-3|NA
CASSLADNSGNTIYF
TGCGCCAGCAGCTTGGCGGACAACTCTGGAAACACCATATATTTT
>NA|TRBV10-3|17|TRBJ1-4|NA
CAISESDWSESNEKLFF
TGTGCCATCAGTGAGTCGGACTGGTCAGAATCTAATGAAAAACTGTTTTTT
>NA|TRBV9|15|TRBJ2-7|TRBD2
CASSVAASGISEQYF
TGTGCCAGCAGCGTAGCGGCTAGCGGAATTAGCGAGCAGTACTTC
>NA|TRBV6-5|14|TRBJ2-3|NA
CASSYSTSTDTQYF
TGTGCCAGCAGTTACTCTACTAGCACAGATACGCAGTATTTT
>NA|TRBV7-2|14|TRBJ2-7|TRBD2
CASSLPGGAYEQYF
TGTGCCAGCAGCTTACCGGGGGGGGCCTACGAGCAGTACTTC
>once|TRBV29-1|14|TRBJ2-5|NA
CSAADISGGETQYF
TGCAGCGCCGCGGACATCTCTGGAGGAGAGACCCAGTACTTC
>once|TRBV10-3|16|TRBJ2-1|TRBD2
CAITDTSGGPYNEQFF
TGTGCCATCACCGACACTAGCGGGGGACCCTACAATGAGCAGTTCTTC
>NA|TRBV7-2|14|TRBJ2-7|TRBD1
CATKRGTGSYEQYF
TGTGCCACCAAACGCGGGACAGGTTCCTACGAGCAGTACTTC
>NA|TRBV19|16|TRBJ1-2|NA
CASSTTPGTQNYRYTF
TGTGCCAGTAGTACTACCCCCGGGACACAAAACTATCGCTACACCTTC
>NA|TRBV30|11|TRBJ1-3|NA
CAWISGNTIYF
TGTGCCTGGATCTCTGGAAACACCATATATTTT
>once|TRBV19|14|TRBJ2-4|NA
CASRDRKGKNIQYF
TGTGCCAGTAGGGACCGAAAAGGGAAGAACATTCAGTACTTC
>NA|TRBV11-2|12|TRBJ2-7|NA
CASRGGSFEQYF
TGTGCCAGCAGAGGAGGGAGTTTCGAGCAGTACTTC
>NA|TRBV28|14|TRBJ1-5|TRBD1
CASSFRDRVQPQHF
TGTGCCAGCAGTTTTAGGGACAGGGTTCAGCCCCAGCATTTT
>NA|TRBV30|15|TRBJ1-1|NA
CAWSSRRTANTEAFF
TGTGCCTGGAGTTCCCGAAGGACAGCGAACACTGAAGCTTTCTTT
>NA|TRBV5-1|17|TRBJ1-6|TRBD1
CASRRDRTSSYNSPLHF
TGCGCCAGCAGGCGGGACAGAACAAGCTCCTATAATTCACCCCTCCACTTT
>NA|TRBV30|16|TRBJ1-5|NA
CAWSLSATAGNQPQHF
TGTGCCTGGAGTCTTAGTGCGACAGCCGGCAATCAGCCCCAGCATTTT
>few|TRBV28|13|TRBJ1-2|NA
CASLGASNYGYTF
TGTGCCAGCCTCGGGGCGAGTAACTATGGCTACACCTTC
>once|TRBV6-5|11|TRBJ2-7|NA
CAASSPYEQYF
TGTGCCGCCTCGTCCCCCTACGAGCAGTACTTC
>NA|TRBV6-5|11|TRBJ1-2|NA
CASSGVQGYTF
TGTGCCAGCTCAGGGGTACAAGGCTACACCTTC
>NA|TRBV20-1|11|TRBJ2-7|NA
CRIGGSYEQYF
TGCAGAATAGGGGGGTCCTACGAGCAGTACTTC
>NA|TRBV2|11|TRBJ1-4|NA
CASSEYEKLFF
TGTGCCAGCAGTGAATACGAAAAACTGTTTTTT
>NA|TRBV5-6|13|TRBJ1-2|NA
CASSLVGGFGYTF
TGTGCCAGCAGCTTAGTTGGGGGCTTTGGCTACACCTTC
>NA|TRBV13|14|TRBJ2-7|TRBD2
CASSSRTSGYEQYF
TGTGCCAGCAGCTCCCGGACTAGCGGCTACGAGCAGTACTTC
>NA|TRBV5-4|15|TRBJ2-3|TRBD2
CASSPSGGDTDTQYF
TGTGCCAGCAGCCCTAGCGGGGGAGACACAGATACGCAGTATTTT
>NA|TRBV10-3|14|TRBJ2-7|TRBD2
CATTSGRARDEQYF
TGTGCCACCACTAGCGGGAGGGCCCGGGACGAGCAGTACTTC
>NA|TRBV7-8|14|TRBJ2-5|NA
CASSFLRGQETQYF
TGTGCCAGCAGCTTTTTAAGGGGTCAAGAGACCCAGTACTTC
>NA|TRBV5-1|13|TRBJ2-7|NA
CASTLGSGDEQYF
TGCGCCAGCACCTTGGGGTCCGGGGACGAGCAGTACTTC
>NA|TRBV25-1|14|TRBJ1-1|TRBD1
CASSGGQRNTEAFF
TGTGCCAGCAGTGGGGGACAGCGCAACACTGAAGCTTTCTTT
>NA|TRBV7-9|10|TRBJ2-1|NA
CASSANEQFF
TGTGCCAGCAGCGCCAATGAGCAGTTCTTC
>NA|TRBV10-3|14|TRBJ1-5|TRBD1
CAISWTGANQPQHF
TGTGCCATCAGTTGGACAGGGGCCAATCAGCCCCAGCATTTT
>NA|TRBV30|15|TRBJ2-2|TRBD2
CACLASGGRTGELFF
TGTGCCTGCCTCGCAAGCGGGGGGCGTACCGGGGAGCTGTTTTTT
>NA|TRBV10-3|12|TRBJ2-2|TRBD1
CATTGGTGELFF
TGTGCCACGACAGGGGGAACCGGGGAGCTGTTTTTT
>NA|TRBV18|14|TRBJ1-1|NA
CASSPGWGETEAFF
TGTGCCAGCTCACCAGGGTGGGGAGAAACTGAAGCTTTCTTT
>NA|TRBV9|15|TRBJ2-4|TRBD2
CASSVDGRATDIQYF
TGTGCCAGCAGCGTCGATGGGAGGGCCACGGACATTCAGTACTTC
>NA|TRBV30|13|TRBJ2-7|TRBD1
CAWRGDRVYEQYF
TGTGCCTGGAGGGGGGACAGGGTCTACGAGCAGTACTTC
>NA|TRBV27|12|TRBJ2-5|NA
CASSFRGETQYF
TGTGCCAGCAGTTTCCGGGGGGAGACCCAGTACTTC
>NA|TRBV14|16|TRBJ2-1|TRBD1
CASSRRDRGNDHEQFF
TGTGCCAGCAGCCGGAGGGACAGGGGGAATGACCATGAGCAGTTCTTC
>NA|TRBV10-1|19|TRBJ2-5|TRBD2
CASSAHPGLAGASEETQYF
TGCGCCAGCAGCGCGCACCCGGGACTAGCGGGGGCCAGTGAAGAGACCCAGTACTTC
>NA|TRBV6-6|14|TRBJ2-2|NA
CASNRLAPIGELFF
TGTGCCAGCAACCGGCTAGCTCCGATCGGGGAGCTGTTTTTT
>NA|TRBV19|15|TRBJ2-5|TRBD1
CASSIRTGGEETQYF
TGTGCCAGTAGTATTCGGACAGGGGGAGAGGAGACCCAGTACTTC
>NA|TRBV9|14|TRBJ2-2|NA
CASSVAGSTGELFF
TGTGCCAGCAGCGTAGCCGGTTCCACCGGGGAGCTGTTTTTT
>NA|TRBV6-1|13|TRBJ1-3|TRBD1
CASSQDRGDTIYF
TGTGCCAGCAGTCAGGACAGGGGGGACACCATATATTTT
>NA|TRBV28|16|TRBJ1-2|NA
CASSLRRQDPNYGYTF
TGTGCCAGCAGCTTACGCCGACAGGATCCTAACTATGGCTACACCTTC
>NA|TRBV9|14|TRBJ1-4|NA
CASSATGVNEKLFF
TGTGCCAGCAGCGCGACAGGAGTTAATGAAAAACTGTTTTTT
>NA|TRBV7-9|15|TRBJ2-3|TRBD2
CASSFISGSTDTQYF
TGTGCCAGCAGCTTCATCAGCGGGAGTACAGATACGCAGTATTTT
>NA|TRBV5-6|15|TRBJ2-1|NA
CASSLEGRVDTEQFF
TGTGCCAGCAGCTTGGAAGGTAGGGTGGACACTGAGCAGTTCTTC